Shown below are 9 T cell receptor beta chains from a single sample sequenced in a study of blood T cell repertoires in COVID-19. Clones were sequenced by immunoSEQ multiplex PCR, and TCRdb holds only the in-frame ones, with some missing. The sample lists roughly 210,000 clones, roughly 87% seen once, with around 7% in the top ten. Sequenced: PBMCs or T cells enriched from blood (not recorded which). These TCRs come from a man aged 25 to 40 in a cohort exposed to, infected with or recovered from COVID-19 (not recorded which).

CDR3 loop: CASKRQAGYTGELFF. CDR3 in DNA: TGTGCCAGCAAACGTCAAGCGGGATACACCGGGGAGCTGTTTTTT. This chain joins TRBV2 and TRBJ2-2; 7 bases are shared with TRBD2. V was pared by 7 bases and J by 3 bases, with 8 bases of the junction left unmatched. Germline CDR1 is SNHLY and CDR2 is FYNNEI. The CDR3 is 15 residues long.

Points on this clone: One end of the junction does not line up with germline, which may come from a read error. V gene TRBV12-3 or TRBV12-4 combines with J gene TRBJ2-3; either TRBD1 or TRBD2 may supply D (5 bases each). The CDR3 runs to 9 residues. The CDR3 sequence is CASSLGEHF. The CDR3 DNA is TGTGCCAGCAGTCTAGGGGAGCATTTT.

The V and J genes are TRBV6-5 and TRBJ2-1, with TRBD2 matching over 9 bases. This CDR3 comprises 13 residues. Trimming took 10 bases from V and 3 from J; bases not matched to a gene: 4. Looked up from germline, CDR1 is MNHEY and CDR2 is SVGAGI. Written as DNA, the CDR3 is TGTGCCACAAGCGGGAGGAACTACAATGAGCAGTTCTTC. Protein: CATSGRNYNEQFF.

This chain connects TRBV28 to TRBJ1-5; no clear D gene. Per germline, CDR1 MDHEN and CDR2 SYDVKM. Trimming took off 1 base at V and 6 bases at J, with 4 bases between the two ends. CDR3 length equals 12 residues. The CDR3 is CASSLSGQPQHF. CDR3 sequence (DNA): TGTGCCAGCAGTTTATCGGGTCAGCCCCAGCATTTT.

The chain recombines TRBV5-1 with TRBJ1-1, with 10 bases identical to TRBD1. V trimming: 4 bases; J trimming: 8 bases; junction bases outside the gene matches: 8. Germline lookup yields CDR1 SGHRS and CDR2 YFSETQ. The CDR3 totals 14 residues. CDR3 sequence (DNA): TGCGCCAGCAGCCATATGGGACAGGGGTCCGAAGCTTTCTTT. Encoded protein: CASSHMGQGSEAFF.

This clone came up once. CDR3 region: CASSLKGHGTGLAGYTF. As DNA, the CDR3 is TGTGCCAGCAGTTTAAAGGGGCACGGGACAGGGTTGGCGGGCTACACCTTC. V gene TRBV27 combines with J gene TRBJ1-2, with TRBD1 matching over 9 bases. CDR1 is MNHEY, CDR2 SMNVEV, per germline (reference sequence). The CDR3 loop spans 17 amino acids. The V gene end was trimmed by 2 bases and the J gene end by 8 bases; junction bases not matched to a gene: 15.

This clone was picked up one time. V is TRBV29-1 and J is TRBJ2-1, with D possibly TRBD2 on 6 matching bases. CDR3 length: 16 residues. Trimming took off 6 bases at V and 2 bases at J, with 20 bases between the two ends. CDR1 and CDR2 from the germline V gene are SQVTM and ANQGSEA. This chain's CDR3 is CSVSGGFTFAYNEQFF. The CDR3 DNA sequence: TGCAGCGTCTCCGGGGGTTTTACATTTGCCTACAATGAGCAGTTCTTC.

The chain uses TRBV6-2 or TRBV6-3 and TRBJ2-7; 9 bases fit TRBD2. Germline CDR1 and CDR2: MNHEY and SVGEGT. V was pared by 0 bases and J by 6 bases, with 6 bases of the junction left unmatched. The CDR3 contains 15 residues. The CDR3 is CASSYSSSGSSEQYF. DNA for the CDR3: TGTGCCAGCAGTTACTCGAGTAGCGGGAGTTCCGAGCAGTACTTC.

The V and J genes are TRBV6-5 and TRBJ1-4; 10 nucleotides match TRBD1. CDR1 and CDR2 (germline): MNHEY, SVGAGI. CDR3 length equals 15 residues. The junction had 2 bases not matched to a gene; V was cut back by 0 bases and J by 7 bases. CDR3 DNA: TGTGCCAGCAGTTACTCCGGGACAGGGGTTGAAAAACTGTTTTTT. Its translation is CASSYSGTGVEKLFF.